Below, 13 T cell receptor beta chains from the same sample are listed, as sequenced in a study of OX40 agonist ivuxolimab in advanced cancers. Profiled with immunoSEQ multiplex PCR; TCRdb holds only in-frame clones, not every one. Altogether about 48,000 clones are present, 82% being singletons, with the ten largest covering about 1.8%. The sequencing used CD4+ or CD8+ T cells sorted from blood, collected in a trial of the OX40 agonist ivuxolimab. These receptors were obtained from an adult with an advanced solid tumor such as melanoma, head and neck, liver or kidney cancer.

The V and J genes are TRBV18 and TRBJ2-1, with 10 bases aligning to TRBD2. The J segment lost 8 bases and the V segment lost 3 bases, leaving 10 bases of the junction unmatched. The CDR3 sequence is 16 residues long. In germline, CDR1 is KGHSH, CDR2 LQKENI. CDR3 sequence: CASSPLMSGGADEQFF. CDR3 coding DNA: TGTGCCAGCTCACCTTTGATGAGCGGGGGGGCTGATGAGCAGTTCTTC.

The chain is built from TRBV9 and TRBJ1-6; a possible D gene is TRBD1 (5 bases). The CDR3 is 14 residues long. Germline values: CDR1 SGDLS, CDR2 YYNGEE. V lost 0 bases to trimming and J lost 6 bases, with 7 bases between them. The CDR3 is CASSVGTTNSPLHF. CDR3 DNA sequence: TGTGCCAGCAGCGTAGGGACAACTAATTCACCCCTCCACTTT. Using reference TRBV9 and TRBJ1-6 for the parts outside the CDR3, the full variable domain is DSGVTQTPKHLITATGQRVTLRCSPRSGDLSVYWYQQSLDQGLQFLIQYYNGEERAKGNILERFSAQQFPDLHSELNLSSLELGDSALYFCASSVGTTNSPLHFGNGTRLTVT.

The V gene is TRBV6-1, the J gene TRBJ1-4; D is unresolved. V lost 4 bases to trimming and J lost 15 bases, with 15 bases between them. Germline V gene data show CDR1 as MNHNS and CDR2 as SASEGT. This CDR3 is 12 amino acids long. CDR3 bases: TGTGCCAGCAGTGCCAGGACGGTAATGTTGTTTTTT. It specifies CASSARTVMLFF.

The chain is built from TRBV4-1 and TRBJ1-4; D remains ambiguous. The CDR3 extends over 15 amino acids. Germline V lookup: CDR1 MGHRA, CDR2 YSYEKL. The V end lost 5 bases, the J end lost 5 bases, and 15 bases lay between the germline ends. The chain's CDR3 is CASSGLHLVNEKLFF. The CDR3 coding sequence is TGCGCCAGCAGCGGGTTACATTTAGTGAATGAAAAACTGTTTTTT.

The CDR3 loop is CASSDIPNTEAFF. CDR3 in DNA: TGTGCCAGTAGTGACATCCCGAACACTGAAGCTTTCTTT. The chain links TRBV19 to TRBJ1-1; D gene unclear. This CDR3 has 13 residues. Germline-derived CDR1 and CDR2 are LNHDA and SQIVND (reference sequence). The ends were cut back, 5 bases at V and 1 base at J, with 8 bases in the middle.

Written as DNA, the CDR3 is TGTGCCAGCAGCGCGAGCTCCGGGACAGCTACCTACGAGCAGTACTTC. Amino acids: CASSASSGTATYEQYF. The V gene is TRBV9, the J gene TRBJ2-7; 7 bases fit TRBD1. Germline-derived CDR1 and CDR2 are SGDLS and YYNGEE. J was trimmed by 2 bases and V by 3 bases; bases with no gene match: 11. There are 16 residues in the CDR3.

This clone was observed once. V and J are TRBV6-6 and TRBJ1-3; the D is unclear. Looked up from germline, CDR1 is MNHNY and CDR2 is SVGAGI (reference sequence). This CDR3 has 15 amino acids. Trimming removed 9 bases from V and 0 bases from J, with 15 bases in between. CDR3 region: CASAQQLLSGNTIYF. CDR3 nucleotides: TGTGCCAGTGCCCAACAGCTCCTCTCTGGAAACACCATATATTTT.

The chain's CDR3 is CASSPSGEQYF. CDR3 bases: TGTGCCAGCAGTCCCTCGGGGGAGCAGTACTTC. The chain recombines TRBV2 with TRBJ2-7; a weak D match, TRBD2 (5 bases). CDR3 length equals 11 residues. Germline CDR1 reads SNHLY; CDR2 reads FYNNEI. The V end was cut by 5 bases, the J end by 7 bases, with 9 bases between.

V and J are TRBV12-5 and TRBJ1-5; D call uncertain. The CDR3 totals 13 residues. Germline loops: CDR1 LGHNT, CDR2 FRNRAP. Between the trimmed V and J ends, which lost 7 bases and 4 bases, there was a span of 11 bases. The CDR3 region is CASAPVGNQPQHF. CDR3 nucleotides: TGTGCTAGTGCCCCCGTCGGGAATCAGCCCCAGCATTTT.

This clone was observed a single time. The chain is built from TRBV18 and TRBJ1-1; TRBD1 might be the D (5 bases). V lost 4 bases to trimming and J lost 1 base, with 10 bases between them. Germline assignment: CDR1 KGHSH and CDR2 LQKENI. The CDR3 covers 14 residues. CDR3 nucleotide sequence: TGTGCCAGCTCACTCGGGGCATCGAACACTGAAGCTTTCTTT. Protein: CASSLGASNTEAFF.

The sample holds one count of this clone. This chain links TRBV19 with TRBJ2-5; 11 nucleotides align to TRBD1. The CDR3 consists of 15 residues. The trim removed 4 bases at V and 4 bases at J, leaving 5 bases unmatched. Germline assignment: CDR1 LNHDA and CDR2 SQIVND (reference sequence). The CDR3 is CASSTGQGAGETQYF. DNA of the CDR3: TGTGCCAGTAGTACCGGACAGGGGGCTGGAGAGACCCAGTACTTC.

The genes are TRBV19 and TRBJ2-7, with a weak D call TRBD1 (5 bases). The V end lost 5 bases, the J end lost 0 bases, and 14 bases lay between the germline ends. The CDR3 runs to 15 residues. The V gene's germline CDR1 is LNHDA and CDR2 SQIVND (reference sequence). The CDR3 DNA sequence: TGTGCCAGTAGTTTTCCAGGGCAGGACTCCTACGAGCAGTACTTC. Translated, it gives CASSFPGQDSYEQYF.

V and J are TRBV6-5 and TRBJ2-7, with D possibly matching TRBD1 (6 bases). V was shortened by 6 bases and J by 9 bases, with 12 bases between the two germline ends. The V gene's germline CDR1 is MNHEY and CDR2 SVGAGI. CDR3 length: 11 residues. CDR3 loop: CASSQGKRQYF. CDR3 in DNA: TGTGCCAGCAGCCAGGGGAAGAGGCAGTACTTC.